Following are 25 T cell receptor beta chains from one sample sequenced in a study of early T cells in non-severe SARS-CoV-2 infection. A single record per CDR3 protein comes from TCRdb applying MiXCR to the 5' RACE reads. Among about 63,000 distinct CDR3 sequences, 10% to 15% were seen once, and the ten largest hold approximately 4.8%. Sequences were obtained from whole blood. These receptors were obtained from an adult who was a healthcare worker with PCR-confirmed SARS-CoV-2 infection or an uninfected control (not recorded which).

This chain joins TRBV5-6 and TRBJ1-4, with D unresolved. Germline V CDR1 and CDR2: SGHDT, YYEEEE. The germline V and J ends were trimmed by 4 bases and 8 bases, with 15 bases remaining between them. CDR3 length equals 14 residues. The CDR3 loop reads CASSLELADEKLFF. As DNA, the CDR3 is TGTGCCAGCAGCCTCGAGTTGGCCGACGAAAAACTGTTTTTT.

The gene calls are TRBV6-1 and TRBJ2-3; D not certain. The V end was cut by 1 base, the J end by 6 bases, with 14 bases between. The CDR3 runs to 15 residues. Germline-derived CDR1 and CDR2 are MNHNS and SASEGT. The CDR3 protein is CASSEVFMATDTQYF. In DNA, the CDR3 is TGTGCCAGCAGTGAAGTTTTTATGGCGACGGATACGCAGTATTTT.

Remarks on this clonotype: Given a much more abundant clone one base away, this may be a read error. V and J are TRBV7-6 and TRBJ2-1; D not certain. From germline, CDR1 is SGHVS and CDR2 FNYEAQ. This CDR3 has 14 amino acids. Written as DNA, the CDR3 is TGTGTCAGCAGCTCCCCCCTCAACTACAATGAGCAGTTCTTC. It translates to CVSSSPLNYNEQFF. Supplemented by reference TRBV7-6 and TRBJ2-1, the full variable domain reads GAGVSQSPRYKVTKRGQDVALRCDPISGHVSLYWYRQALGQGPEFLTYFNYEAQQDKSGLPNDRFSAERPEGSISTLTIQRTEQRDSAMYRCVSSSPLNYNEQFFGPGTRLTVL.

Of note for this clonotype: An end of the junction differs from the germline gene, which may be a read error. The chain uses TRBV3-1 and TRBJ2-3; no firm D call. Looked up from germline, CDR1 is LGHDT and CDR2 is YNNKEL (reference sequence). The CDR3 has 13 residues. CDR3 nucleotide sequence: TGTGCCAGCAGCCAACGGTTCACAGACACGCAGTATTTT. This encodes CASSQRFTDTQYF.

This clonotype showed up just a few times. CDR3 loop: CASGIDRNTEAFF. CDR3 bases: TGTGCCAGCGGGATTGACAGGAACACTGAAGCTTTCTTT. The gene calls are TRBV21-1 and TRBJ1-1; no DNA check was done on the table's D call, TRBD1. TRBV21-1 is flagged as a pseudogene. The CDR3 runs to 13 residues.

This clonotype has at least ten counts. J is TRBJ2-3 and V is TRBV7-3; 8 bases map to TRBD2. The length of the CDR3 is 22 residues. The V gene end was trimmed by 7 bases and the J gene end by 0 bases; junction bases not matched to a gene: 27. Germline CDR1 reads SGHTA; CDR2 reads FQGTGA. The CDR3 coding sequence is TGTGCCAGCAATCTAATGCCTTCTCTACGGGGGGGAGAGTTGACTAGCACAGATACGCAGTATTTT. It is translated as CASNLMPSLRGGELTSTDTQYF.

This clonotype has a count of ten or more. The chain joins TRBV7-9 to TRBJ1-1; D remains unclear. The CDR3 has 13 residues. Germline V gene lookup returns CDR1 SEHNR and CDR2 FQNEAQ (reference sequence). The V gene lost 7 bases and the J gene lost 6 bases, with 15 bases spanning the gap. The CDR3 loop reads CASKRAELSEAFF. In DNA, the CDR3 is TGTGCCAGCAAGAGGGCTGAGTTGTCTGAAGCTTTCTTT.

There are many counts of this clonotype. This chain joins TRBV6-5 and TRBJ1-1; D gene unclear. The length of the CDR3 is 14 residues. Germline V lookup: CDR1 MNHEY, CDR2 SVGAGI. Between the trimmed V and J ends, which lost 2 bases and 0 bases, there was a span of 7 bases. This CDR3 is CASSYEGLNTEAFF. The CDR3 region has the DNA TGTGCCAGCAGTTACGAGGGTTTGAACACTGAAGCTTTCTTT.

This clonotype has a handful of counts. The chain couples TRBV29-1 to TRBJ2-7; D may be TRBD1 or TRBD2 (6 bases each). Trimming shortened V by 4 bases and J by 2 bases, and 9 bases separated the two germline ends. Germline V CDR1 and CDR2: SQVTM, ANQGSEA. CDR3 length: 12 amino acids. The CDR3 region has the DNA TGCAGCGTTGGGAGGGGGACCTACGAGCAGTACTTC. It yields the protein CSVGRGTYEQYF.

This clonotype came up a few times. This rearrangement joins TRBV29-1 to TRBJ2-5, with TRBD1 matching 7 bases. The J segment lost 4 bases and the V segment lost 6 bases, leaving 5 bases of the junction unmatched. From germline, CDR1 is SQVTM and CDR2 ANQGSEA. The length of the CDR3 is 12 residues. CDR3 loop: CSVSTGRETQYF. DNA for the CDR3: TGCAGCGTATCGACAGGGAGAGAGACCCAGTACTTC.

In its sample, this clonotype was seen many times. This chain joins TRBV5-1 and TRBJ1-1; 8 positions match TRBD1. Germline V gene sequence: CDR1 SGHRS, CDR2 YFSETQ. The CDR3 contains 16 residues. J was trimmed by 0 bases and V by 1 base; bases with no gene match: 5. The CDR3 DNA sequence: TGCGCCAGCAGCTTGAGGCAGGGGGCTATGAACACTGAAGCTTTCTTT. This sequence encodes CASSLRQGAMNTEAFF.

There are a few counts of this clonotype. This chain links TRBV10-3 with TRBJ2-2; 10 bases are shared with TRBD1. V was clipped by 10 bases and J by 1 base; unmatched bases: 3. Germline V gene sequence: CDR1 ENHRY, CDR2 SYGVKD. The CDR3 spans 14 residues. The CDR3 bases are TGTGCCACCCGGACAGGGGGGAACACCGGGGAGCTGTTTTTT. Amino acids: CATRTGGNTGELFF.

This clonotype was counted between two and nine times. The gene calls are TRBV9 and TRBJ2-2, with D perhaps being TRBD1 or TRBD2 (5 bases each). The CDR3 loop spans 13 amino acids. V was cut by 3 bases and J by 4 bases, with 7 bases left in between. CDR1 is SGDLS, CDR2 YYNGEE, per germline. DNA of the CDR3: TGTGCCAGCAGCGGGGGGAGCACCGGGGAGCTGTTTTTT. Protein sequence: CASSGGSTGELFF.

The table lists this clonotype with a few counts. CDR3 protein: CASSLGGPLETQYF. CDR3 nucleotides: TGTGCCAGCAGCCTCGGGGGACCTTTGGAGACCCAGTACTTC. This chain connects TRBV12-3 or TRBV12-4 to TRBJ2-5; tentative D call: TRBD2 (6 bases). Trimming removed 6 bases from V and 5 bases from J, with 16 bases in between. The CDR3 runs 14 residues.

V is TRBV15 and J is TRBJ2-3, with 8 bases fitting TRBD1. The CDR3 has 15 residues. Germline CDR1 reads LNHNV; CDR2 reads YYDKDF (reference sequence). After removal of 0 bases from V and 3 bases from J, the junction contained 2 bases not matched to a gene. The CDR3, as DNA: TGTGCCACCAGCAGAGATTACAGGGGGACAGATACGCAGTATTTT. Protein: CATSRDYRGTDTQYF.

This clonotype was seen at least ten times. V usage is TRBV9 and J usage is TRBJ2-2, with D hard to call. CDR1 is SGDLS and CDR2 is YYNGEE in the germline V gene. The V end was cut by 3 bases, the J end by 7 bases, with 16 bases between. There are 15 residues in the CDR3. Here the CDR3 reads CASSARTTSSGELFF. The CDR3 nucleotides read TGTGCCAGCAGCGCCCGCACCACAAGCAGCGGGGAGCTGTTTTTT.

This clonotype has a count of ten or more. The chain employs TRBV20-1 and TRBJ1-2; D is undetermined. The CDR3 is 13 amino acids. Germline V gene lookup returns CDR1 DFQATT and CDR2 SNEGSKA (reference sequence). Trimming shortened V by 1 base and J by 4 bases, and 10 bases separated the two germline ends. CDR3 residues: CSARVPSFYGYTF. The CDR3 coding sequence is TGCAGTGCTAGAGTCCCCTCATTCTATGGCTACACCTTC.

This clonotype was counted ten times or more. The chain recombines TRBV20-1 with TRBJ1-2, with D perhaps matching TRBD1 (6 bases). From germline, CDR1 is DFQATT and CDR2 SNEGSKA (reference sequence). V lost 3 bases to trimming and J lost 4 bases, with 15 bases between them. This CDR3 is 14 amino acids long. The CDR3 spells CSASSQGVIYGYTF. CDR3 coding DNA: TGCAGTGCTAGCTCACAGGGCGTAATCTATGGCTACACCTTC.

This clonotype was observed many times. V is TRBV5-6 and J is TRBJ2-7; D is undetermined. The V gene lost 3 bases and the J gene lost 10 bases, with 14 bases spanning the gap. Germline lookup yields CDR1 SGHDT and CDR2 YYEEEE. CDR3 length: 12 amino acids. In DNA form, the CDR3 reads TGTGCCAGCAGCTCCGACACTACAATTCAGTACTTC. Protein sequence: CASSSDTTIQYF.

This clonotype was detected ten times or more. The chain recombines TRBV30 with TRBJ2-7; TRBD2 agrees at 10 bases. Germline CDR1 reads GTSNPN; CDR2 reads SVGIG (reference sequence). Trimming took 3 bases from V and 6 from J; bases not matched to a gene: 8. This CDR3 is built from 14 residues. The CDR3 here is CAWSGSGTSAEQYF. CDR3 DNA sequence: TGTGCCTGGAGCGGCTCCGGGACTAGCGCCGAGCAGTACTTC.

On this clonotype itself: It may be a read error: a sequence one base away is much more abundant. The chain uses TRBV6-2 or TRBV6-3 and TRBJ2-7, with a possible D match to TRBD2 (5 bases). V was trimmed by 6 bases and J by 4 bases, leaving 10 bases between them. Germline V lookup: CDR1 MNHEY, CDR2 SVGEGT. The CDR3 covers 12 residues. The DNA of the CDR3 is TGTGCCAGCAGATTGCGGGCGTACGAGCAGTACTTC. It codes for CASRLRAYEQYF.

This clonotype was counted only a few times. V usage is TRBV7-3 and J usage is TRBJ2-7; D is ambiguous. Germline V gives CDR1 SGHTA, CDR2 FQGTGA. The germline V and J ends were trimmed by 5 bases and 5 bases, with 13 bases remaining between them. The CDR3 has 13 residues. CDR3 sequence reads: CASSPNPMDEQYF. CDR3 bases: TGTGCCAGCAGCCCTAACCCGATGGACGAGCAGTACTTC.

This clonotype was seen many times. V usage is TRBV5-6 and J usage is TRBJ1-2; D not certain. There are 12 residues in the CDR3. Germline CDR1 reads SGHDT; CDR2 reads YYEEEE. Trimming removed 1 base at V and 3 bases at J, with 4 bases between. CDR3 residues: CASSLRDYGYTF. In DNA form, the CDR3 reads TGTGCCAGCAGCTTGCGCGACTATGGCTACACCTTC.

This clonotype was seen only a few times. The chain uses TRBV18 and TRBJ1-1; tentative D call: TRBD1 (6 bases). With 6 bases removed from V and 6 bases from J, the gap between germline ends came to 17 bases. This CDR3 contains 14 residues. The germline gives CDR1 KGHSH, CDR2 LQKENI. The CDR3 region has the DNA TGTGCCAGCTCTTACGAAGGGGGAGTAGCTGAAGCTTTCTTT. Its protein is CASSYEGGVAEAFF. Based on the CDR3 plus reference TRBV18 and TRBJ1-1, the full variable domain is NAGVMQNPRHLVRRRGQEARLRCSPMKGHSHVYWYRQLPEEGLKFMVYLQKENIIDESGMPKERFSAEFPKEGPSILRIQQVVRGDSAAYFCASSYEGGVAEAFFGQGTRLTVV.

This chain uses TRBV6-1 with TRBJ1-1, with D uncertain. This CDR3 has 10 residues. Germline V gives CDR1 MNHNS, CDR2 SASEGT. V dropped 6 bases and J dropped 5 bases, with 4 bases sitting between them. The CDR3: CASRVTEAFF. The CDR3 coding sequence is TGTGCCAGCAGAGTAACTGAAGCTTTCTTT.